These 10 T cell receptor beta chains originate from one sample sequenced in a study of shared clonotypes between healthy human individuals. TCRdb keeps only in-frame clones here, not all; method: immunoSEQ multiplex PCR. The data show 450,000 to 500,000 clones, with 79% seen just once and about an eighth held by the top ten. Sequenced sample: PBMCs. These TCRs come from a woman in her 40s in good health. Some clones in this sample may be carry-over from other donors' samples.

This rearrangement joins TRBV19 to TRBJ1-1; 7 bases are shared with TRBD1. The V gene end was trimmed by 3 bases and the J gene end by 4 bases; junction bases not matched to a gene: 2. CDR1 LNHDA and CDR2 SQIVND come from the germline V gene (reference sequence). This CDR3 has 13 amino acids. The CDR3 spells CASSIRDSTEAFF. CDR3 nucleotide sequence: TGTGCCAGTAGTATCCGGGACAGCACTGAAGCTTTCTTT.

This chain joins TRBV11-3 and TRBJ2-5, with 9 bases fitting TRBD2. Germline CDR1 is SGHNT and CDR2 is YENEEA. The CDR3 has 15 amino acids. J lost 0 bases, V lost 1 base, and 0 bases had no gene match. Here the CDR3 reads CASSLGTSDQETQYF. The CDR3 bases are TGTGCCAGCAGCTTAGGGACTAGCGACCAAGAGACCCAGTACTTC.

CDR3 loop: CASSLRGGGRFDEQYF. The CDR3 region has the DNA TGTGCCAGCAGCCTACGGGGGGGCGGGAGGTTTGACGAGCAGTACTTC. This chain connects TRBV11-2 to TRBJ2-7, with 8 bases that match TRBD2. CDR3 length: 16 residues. Germline CDR1 is SGHAT and CDR2 is FQNNGV. Germline trimming cut 5 bases from V and 5 bases from J; bases unmatched to any gene: 14.

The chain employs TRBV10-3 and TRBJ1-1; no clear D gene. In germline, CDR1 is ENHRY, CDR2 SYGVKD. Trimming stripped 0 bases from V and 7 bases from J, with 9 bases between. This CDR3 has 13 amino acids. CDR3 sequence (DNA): TGTGCCATCAGTGAGTCGGCGACACGTGAAGCTTTCTTT. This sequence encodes CAISESATREAFF.

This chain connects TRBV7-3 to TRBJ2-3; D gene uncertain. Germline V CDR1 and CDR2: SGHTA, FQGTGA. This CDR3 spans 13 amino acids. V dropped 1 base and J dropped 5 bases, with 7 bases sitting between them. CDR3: CASSLSLQDTQYF. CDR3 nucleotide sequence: TGTGCCAGCAGCTTAAGCCTACAAGATACGCAGTATTTT.

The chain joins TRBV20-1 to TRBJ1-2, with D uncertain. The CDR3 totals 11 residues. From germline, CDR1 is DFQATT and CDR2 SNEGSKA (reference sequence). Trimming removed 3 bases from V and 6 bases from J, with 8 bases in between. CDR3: CSASPSHGYTF. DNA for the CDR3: TGCAGTGCTAGCCCCAGCCATGGCTACACCTTC.

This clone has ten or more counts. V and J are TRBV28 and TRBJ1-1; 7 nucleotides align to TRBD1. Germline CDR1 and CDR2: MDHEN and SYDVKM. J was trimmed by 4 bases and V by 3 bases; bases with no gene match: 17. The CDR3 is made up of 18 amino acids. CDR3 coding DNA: TGTGCCAGCAGTTTGAGGCAGGGGGTAGTTTACACGAGCACTGAAGCTTTCTTT. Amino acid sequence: CASSLRQGVVYTSTEAFF. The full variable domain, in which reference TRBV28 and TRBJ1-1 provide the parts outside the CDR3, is DVKVTQSSRYLVKRTGEKVFLECVQDMDHENMFWYRQDPGLGLRLIYFSYDVKMKEKGDIPEGYSVSREKKERFSLILESASTNQTSMYLCASSLRQGVVYTSTEAFFGQGTRLTVV.

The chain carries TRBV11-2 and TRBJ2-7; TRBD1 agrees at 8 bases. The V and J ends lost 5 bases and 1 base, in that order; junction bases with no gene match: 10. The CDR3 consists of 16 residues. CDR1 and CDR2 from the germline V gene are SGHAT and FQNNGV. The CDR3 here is CASSPWTGSSSYEQYF. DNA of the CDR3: TGTGCCAGCAGCCCCTGGACAGGGAGTTCGTCCTACGAGCAGTACTTC.

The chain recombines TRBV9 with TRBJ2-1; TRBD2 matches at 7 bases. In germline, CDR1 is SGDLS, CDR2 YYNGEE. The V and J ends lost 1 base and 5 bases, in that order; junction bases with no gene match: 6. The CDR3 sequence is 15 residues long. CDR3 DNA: TGTGCCAGCAGCGTATCGGGGGACTACAACAATGAGCAGTTCTTC. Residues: CASSVSGDYNNEQFF. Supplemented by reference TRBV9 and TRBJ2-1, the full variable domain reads DSGVTQTPKHLITATGQRVTLRCSPRSGDLSVYWYQQSLDQGLQFLIQYYNGEERAKGNILERFSAQQFPDLHSELNLSSLELGDSALYFCASSVSGDYNNEQFFGPGTRLTVL.

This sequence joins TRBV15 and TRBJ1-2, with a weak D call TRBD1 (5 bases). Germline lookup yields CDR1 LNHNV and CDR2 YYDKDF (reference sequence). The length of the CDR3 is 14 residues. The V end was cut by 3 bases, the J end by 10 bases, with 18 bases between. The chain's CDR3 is CATSRGGRILDYTF. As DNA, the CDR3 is TGTGCCACCAGCAGGGGGGGACGGATCCTAGACTACACCTTC.